This passage covers 12 T cell receptor beta chains from one sample sequenced in a study of CD8 T cells in Susac syndrome. Reverse transcription of roughly 0.5 to 1 ug RNA was performed with random hexamers. TCRdb fed the immunoSEQ multiplex PCR reads into MiXCR, producing one record per CDR3 protein. The sample records 70,000 to 85,000 distinct CDR3 sequences, roughly 96% being singletons. The specimen sequenced was CD8+ T cells from PBMCs. The receptors stem from a human donor with Susac syndrome.

V and J are TRBV28 and TRBJ1-5; a possible D gene is TRBD1 (5 bases). This CDR3 is built from 14 residues. Per germline, CDR1 MDHEN and CDR2 SYDVKM. With 5 bases removed from V and 6 bases from J, the gap between germline ends came to 14 bases. The CDR3 coding sequence is TGTGCCAGCAGTGCTCAGGGTTTGGGTCAGCCCCAGCATTTT. Translating gives CASSAQGLGQPQHF.

The J gene is TRBJ2-1, the V gene TRBV7-9; D might be TRBD1 (6 bases). Trimming stripped 1 base from V and 2 bases from J, with 15 bases between. The CDR3 runs to 17 residues. Germline CDR1 and CDR2: SEHNR and FQNEAQ (reference sequence). The CDR3 is CASSLDQGLRPYNEQFF. CDR3 nucleotide sequence: TGTGCCAGCAGCTTAGACCAGGGGCTGAGACCCTACAATGAGCAGTTCTTC. Based on the CDR3 plus reference TRBV7-9 and TRBJ2-1, the full variable domain is DTGVSQNPRHKITKRGQNVTFRCDPISEHNRLYWYRQTLGQGPEFLTYFQNEAQLEKSRLLSDRFSAERPKGSFSTLEIQRTEQGDSAMYLCASSLDQGLRPYNEQFFGPGTRLTVL.

The gene calls are TRBV27 and TRBJ1-2; D gene uncertain. Germline-derived CDR1 and CDR2 are MNHEY and SMNVEV (reference sequence). The CDR3 totals 14 residues. Trimming shortened V by 6 bases and J by 2 bases, and 13 bases separated the two germline ends. The CDR3 DNA sequence: TGTGCCAGCAGCCCGGTTGTCGGGAACTATGGCTACACCTTC. It encodes CASSPVVGNYGYTF.

This clonotype was found once. The CDR3 protein is CSVVVGEAFF. The CDR3 region has the DNA TGCAGCGTTGTCGTCGGAGAAGCTTTCTTT. The chain combines TRBV29-1 with TRBJ1-1; D remains ambiguous. In germline, CDR1 is SQVTM, CDR2 ANQGSEA. Trimming took off 4 bases at V and 8 bases at J, with 8 bases between the two ends. The length of the CDR3 is 10 residues.

This chain joins TRBV12-3 or TRBV12-4 and TRBJ2-5; 10 bases fit TRBD1. The CDR3 totals 13 residues. The J segment lost 11 bases and the V segment lost 6 bases, leaving 9 bases of the junction unmatched. CDR3 in DNA: TGTGCCAGCAGCCCCGGGACAGGGGTCCGTCAGTACTTC. Translating it yields CASSPGTGVRQYF.

The J gene is TRBJ2-7, the V gene TRBV28; TRBD1 matches at 12 bases. V dropped 5 bases and J dropped 7; count of bases not matched to a gene: 9. The CDR3 consists of 15 residues. Germline V gives CDR1 MDHEN, CDR2 SYDVKM. CDR3: CASSNSGTGGAEQYF. The CDR3 nucleotides are TGTGCCAGCAGTAACTCCGGGACAGGGGGCGCGGAGCAGTACTTC.

The chain recombines TRBV20-1 with TRBJ2-7, with D hard to call. Germline loops: CDR1 DFQATT, CDR2 SNEGSKA (reference sequence). The CDR3 spans 13 residues. Trimming shortened V by 4 bases and J by 3 bases, and 13 bases separated the two germline ends. CDR3 sequence: CSAKEQPIYEQYF. DNA for the CDR3: TGCAGTGCTAAGGAGCAGCCGATCTACGAGCAGTACTTC.

This sequence joins TRBV6-5 and TRBJ1-1; 7 bases match TRBD1. Germline trimming cut 4 bases from V and 5 bases from J; bases unmatched to any gene: 7. The CDR3 is 14 amino acids. From germline, CDR1 is MNHEY and CDR2 SVGAGI. CDR3 nucleotide sequence: TGTGCCAGCAGTTGGACAGGACTTGGGACTGAAGCTTTCTTT. This sequence encodes CASSWTGLGTEAFF.

V usage is TRBV29-1 and J usage is TRBJ2-1, with 8 positions matching TRBD1. CDR1 and CDR2 (germline): SQVTM, ANQGSEA. The CDR3 contains 17 residues. The junction had 19 bases not matched to a gene; V was cut back by 3 bases and J by 9 bases. The CDR3 here is CSVEAQGVWARRGEQFF. In nucleotides, the CDR3 is TGCAGCGTTGAGGCACAGGGGGTTTGGGCCAGGCGCGGTGAGCAGTTCTTC.

The gene calls are TRBV7-9 and TRBJ2-5; the D is unclear. The germline CDR1 and CDR2 sequences are SEHNR and FQNEAQ (reference sequence). V was pared by 2 bases and J by 5 bases, with 12 bases between. The CDR3 runs to 14 residues. In nucleotides, the CDR3 is TGTGCCAGCAGCTTACCATCGTCGCCCGAGACCCAGTACTTC. This gives the protein CASSLPSSPETQYF.

This chain connects TRBV30 to TRBJ1-2; possible D gene TRBD1, 6 bases. CDR1 and CDR2 (germline): GTSNPN, SVGIG (reference sequence). The CDR3 spans 11 residues. V was cut by 2 bases and J by 6 bases, with 7 bases left in between. The CDR3 here is CAWSQGHGYTF. In DNA form, the CDR3 reads TGTGCCTGGAGTCAGGGGCATGGCTACACCTTC.

This sequence joins TRBV24-1 and TRBJ1-6; TRBD1 aligns across 7 bases. This CDR3 spans 13 amino acids. Germline assignment: CDR1 KGHDR and CDR2 SFDVKD. Trimming removed 4 bases from V and 11 bases from J; junction bases left unmatched: 4. The DNA of the CDR3 is TGTGCCACCAGTGAGTCCAGGGGGACACCCCTCCACTTT. Amino acids: CATSESRGTPLHF.